The 25 T cell receptor beta chains below come from one sample, sequenced in a study of T-cell memory formation after mild COVID-19. One entry per CDR3 protein, called by TCRdb with MiXCR from the 5' RACE reads. This repertoire shows hundreds of thousands of distinct CDR3 sequences, 25% found once; its top ten account for roughly an eighth. Sequenced: PBMCs or a T cell subset sorted from them (not recorded which). The source of these receptors is an adult woman who had mild COVID-19 (a few samples of this study predate the infection). Cell type and time point are not known.

The chain employs TRBV19 and TRBJ2-7, with 8 positions matching TRBD2. The CDR3 has 14 amino acids. Germline CDR1 reads LNHDA; CDR2 reads SQIVND (reference sequence). V was pared by 4 bases and J by 4 bases, with 6 bases of the junction left unmatched. The CDR3 loop is CASSSMGLEYEQYF. In DNA form, the CDR3 reads TGTGCCAGTAGTAGCATGGGACTAGAGTACGAGCAGTACTTC.

The V and J genes are TRBV12-3 or TRBV12-4 and TRBJ1-5; TRBD1 matches 10 bases. This CDR3 has 14 amino acids. With 6 bases clipped from V and 5 bases from J, the junction kept 4 bases outside the gene matches. Here the CDR3 reads CASSRTGGYQPQHF. The CDR3 DNA sequence: TGTGCCAGCAGCCGGACAGGGGGTTATCAGCCCCAGCATTTT.

This clonotype occurred many times. The V call is TRBV30, the J call TRBJ1-5, with 7 bases fitting TRBD1. Germline CDR1 is GTSNPN and CDR2 is SVGIG (reference sequence). The CDR3 contains 15 residues. V shed 3 bases and J 0 bases; nucleotides not matched to a gene: 5. CDR3 sequence reads: CAWSPDRASNQPQHF. The DNA for the CDR3 is TGTGCCTGGAGCCCCGACAGGGCTAGCAATCAGCCCCAGCATTTT. Supplemented by reference TRBV30 and TRBJ1-5, the full variable domain reads SQTIHQWPATLVQPVGSPLSLECTVEGTSNPNLYWYRQAAGRGLQLLFYSVGIGQISSEVPQNLSASRPQDRQFILSSKKLLLSDSGFYLCAWSPDRASNQPQHFGDGTRLSIL.

This clonotype was found a few times. The CDR3 is CASSPLSRRVGTYEQYF. The DNA of the CDR3 is TGTGCCAGCTCACCACTATCCCGGAGGGTAGGGACCTACGAGCAGTACTTC. The rearrangement joins TRBV18 to TRBJ2-7, with D perhaps TRBD2 (6 bases). Germline loops: CDR1 KGHSH, CDR2 LQKENI. This CDR3 is 17 amino acids long. V lost 1 base and J 2 bases, leaving 18 bases between the germline ends.

Points on this clonotype: An end of the junction does not agree with germline; a read error may underlie this. V is TRBV7-7 and J is TRBJ2-5; D is uncertain. Germline CDR1 SSHAT, CDR2 FNYEAQ (reference sequence). CDR3 size: 15 residues. The DNA for the CDR3 is TGTGCTAGCAGCCCCAGGTGGGGTTACCAAGAGACCCAGTACTTC. It encodes CASSPRWGYQETQYF. Complete variable domain (other parts from reference TRBV7-7 and TRBJ2-5): GAGVSQSPRYKVTKRGQDVTLRCDPISSHATLYWYQQALGQGPEFLTYFNYEAQPDKSGLPSDRFSAERPEGSISTLTIQRTEQRDSAMYRCASSPRWGYQETQYFGPGTRLLVL.

The chain has TRBV7-9 and TRBJ1-2; D might be TRBD1 (6 bases). Germline lookup yields CDR1 SEHNR and CDR2 FQNEAQ (reference sequence). The length of the CDR3 is 14 residues. V was pared by 5 bases and J by 8 bases, with 18 bases between. Here the CDR3 reads CASSEALGARGYTF. The CDR3 DNA follows: TGTGCCAGCAGCGAGGCACTGGGGGCGCGAGGCTACACCTTC.

CDR3 in amino acids: CASGLDSGTQYF. CDR3 bases: TGTGCTAGTGGCTTAGACAGCGGAACCCAGTACTTC. The chain uses TRBV12-5 and TRBJ2-5; D is possibly TRBD1 or TRBD2 (5 bases each). Trimming took 6 bases from V and 8 from J, leaving 13 bases between them. Germline CDR1 is LGHNT and CDR2 is FRNRAP. This CDR3 spans 12 amino acids.

The chain combines TRBV12-3 or TRBV12-4 with TRBJ1-6; D remains unclear. V was shortened by 6 bases and J by 10 bases, with 10 bases between the two germline ends. The CDR3 sequence is 12 residues long. CDR3 DNA sequence: TGTGCCAGCAGCCGAAGGGAATCACCCCTCCACTTT. Encoded protein: CASSRRESPLHF.

This clonotype turned up a few times. The gene calls are TRBV9 and TRBJ1-1; D call uncertain. CDR1 is SGDLS, CDR2 YYNGEE, per germline. The CDR3 length is 14 residues. With 3 bases removed from V and 2 bases from J, the gap between germline ends came to 11 bases. The CDR3 nucleotides read TGTGCCAGCAGCGAGCGAGCCCATAACACTGAAGCTTTCTTT. Its protein product is CASSERAHNTEAFF.

This chain joins TRBV7-3 and TRBJ2-5; unclear D gene. Trimming removed 3 bases from V and 2 bases from J, with 13 bases in between. The germline gives CDR1 SGHTA, CDR2 FQGTGA. CDR3 size: 15 residues. As DNA, the CDR3 is TGTGCCAGCAGCTTGGTTGCAACTACGCAAGAGACCCAGTACTTC. It encodes CASSLVATTQETQYF.

The chain uses TRBV19 and TRBJ1-2; no definite D call. CDR1 LNHDA and CDR2 SQIVND come from the germline V gene (reference sequence). There are 13 residues in the CDR3. Trimming removed 7 bases at V and 0 bases at J, with 9 bases between. CDR3 protein: CASKPSTNYGYTF. The CDR3 coding sequence is TGTGCCAGTAAACCCTCCACTAACTATGGCTACACCTTC.

This clonotype was counted a few times. The chain uses TRBV15 and TRBJ1-3; TRBD1 is a possible D gene (5 bases). Trimming shortened V by 3 bases and J by 2 bases, and 11 bases separated the two germline ends. Germline V gene sequence: CDR1 LNHNV, CDR2 YYDKDF (reference sequence). The CDR3 totals 15 residues. CDR3 in DNA: TGTGCCACCAGCAGGACCCCGGGGGCTGGAAACACCATATATTTT. It translates to CATSRTPGAGNTIYF.

The chain carries TRBV5-4 and TRBJ1-4, with TRBD1 as a possible D gene (5 bases). The CDR3 runs to 15 residues. Germline V gene lookup returns CDR1 SGHNT and CDR2 YYREEE (reference sequence). V lost 3 bases and J 6 bases, leaving 15 bases between the germline ends. CDR3 nucleotide sequence: TGTGCCAGCAGCTCCTTAGGCGGGACGGATGAAAAACTGTTTTTT. Encoded protein: CASSSLGGTDEKLFF.

The sample holds a few counts of this clonotype. The gene calls are TRBV5-1 and TRBJ2-1; TRBD1 matches at 8 bases. The CDR3 has 15 amino acids. The V gene end was trimmed by 2 bases and the J gene end by 7 bases; junction bases not matched to a gene: 8. Germline lookup yields CDR1 SGHRS and CDR2 YFSETQ. The chain's CDR3 is CASSFGQGSGNEQFF. For the CDR3, the DNA is TGCGCCAGCAGCTTCGGACAGGGAAGCGGGAATGAGCAGTTCTTC.

The chain links TRBV5-6 to TRBJ2-7, with a weak D call TRBD1 (6 bases). The CDR3 consists of 15 residues. Trimming removed 2 bases from V and 0 bases from J, with 12 bases in between. The germline CDR1 and CDR2 sequences are SGHDT and YYEEEE. The CDR3 spells CASSFSSDSSYEQYF. In DNA, the CDR3 is TGTGCCAGCAGCTTTTCTTCGGACAGCTCCTACGAGCAGTACTTC.

The chain has TRBV5-5 and TRBJ2-7; 7 bases agree with TRBD1. V lost 1 base, J lost 12 bases, and 13 bases stayed unmatched. CDR1 is SGHKS and CDR2 is YYEKEE in the germline V gene (reference sequence). The CDR3 totals 14 residues. CDR3 amino acids: CASSLPGRSGQWYF. The CDR3 region has the DNA TGTGCCAGCAGCTTGCCTGGTCGTTCGGGACAGTGGTACTTC.

The V gene is TRBV7-9, the J gene TRBJ2-1; D uncertain. Germline V CDR1 and CDR2: SEHNR, FQNEAQ (reference sequence). V was shortened by 5 bases and J by 0 bases, with 17 bases between the two germline ends. The CDR3 has 17 amino acids. This chain's CDR3 is CASSVRLVSSSYNEQFF. The CDR3 coding sequence is TGTGCCAGCAGCGTCCGTTTGGTCTCAAGCTCCTACAATGAGCAGTTCTTC.

This clonotype was seen a few times. The gene calls are TRBV2 and TRBJ1-1; D is uncertain. Deletions cut 4 bases from V and 4 bases from J, with 10 bases between. Per germline, CDR1 SNHLY and CDR2 FYNNEI. The CDR3 contains 13 residues. This CDR3 is CASSVLEGTEAFF. The DNA for the CDR3 is TGTGCCAGCAGTGTGCTTGAAGGCACTGAAGCTTTCTTT.

The rearrangement joins TRBV27 to TRBJ2-7; D may be TRBD1 (6 bases). Between the trimmed V and J ends, which lost 5 bases and 2 bases, there was a span of 13 bases. The CDR3 is made up of 14 amino acids. CDR1 and CDR2 from the germline V gene are MNHEY and SMNVEV (reference sequence). As DNA, the CDR3 is TGTGCCAGCAGTCGTGACAGGAGGACCTACGAGCAGTACTTC. It specifies CASSRDRRTYEQYF.

The V call is TRBV20-1, the J call TRBJ2-7, with D possibly matching TRBD2 (6 bases). This CDR3 spans 16 amino acids. Germline CDR1 DFQATT, CDR2 SNEGSKA (reference sequence). The germline V and J ends were trimmed by 6 bases and 6 bases, with 27 bases remaining between them. For the CDR3, the DNA is TGCAGTGCAAGACCAGCCGGGACTTCGACTTTGGGCGAGCAGTACTTC. Its translation: CSARPAGTSTLGEQYF.

In this sample, this clonotype turned up a few times. The V and J genes are TRBV19 and TRBJ2-1; TRBD2 agrees at 9 bases. Trimming removed 2 bases from V and 4 bases from J; junction bases left unmatched: 3. CDR3 length equals 15 residues. Germline V CDR1 and CDR2: LNHDA, SQIVND (reference sequence). The CDR3 region is CASSISTSGYNEQFF. DNA for the CDR3: TGTGCCAGTAGTATATCGACTAGCGGATACAATGAGCAGTTCTTC.

The chain combines TRBV18 with TRBJ2-1, with 9 bases aligning to TRBD1. V dropped 3 bases and J dropped 8; count of bases not matched to a gene: 11. Germline assignment: CDR1 KGHSH and CDR2 LQKENI. The CDR3 runs to 16 residues. The chain's CDR3 is CASSPGTGMQGDEQFF. The CDR3 DNA follows: TGTGCCAGCTCACCCGGGACAGGGATGCAAGGCGATGAGCAGTTCTTC.

The sample holds a few counts of this clonotype. The chain employs TRBV5-1 and TRBJ2-7, with D tentatively TRBD1 or TRBD2 (5 bases each). Trimming left V 4 bases short and J 4 bases short, with 12 bases between. Germline CDR1 is SGHRS and CDR2 is YFSETQ. The CDR3 extends over 13 amino acids. The CDR3 region has the DNA TGCGCCAGCAGCCCTGGGACGCGGTACGAGCAGTACTTC. Translated: CASSPGTRYEQYF.

The rearrangement uses TRBV12-3 or TRBV12-4 and TRBJ2-5; D is uncertain. The germline V and J ends were trimmed by 6 bases and 4 bases, with 15 bases remaining between them. The CDR3 contains 14 residues. CDR3 nucleotides: TGTGCCAGCAGCCGTAATCCCTTACTAGAGACCCAGTACTTC. This encodes CASSRNPLLETQYF.

The V gene is TRBV29-1, the J gene TRBJ2-7; D is perhaps TRBD2 (6 bases). Germline V CDR1 and CDR2: SQVTM, ANQGSEA. The CDR3 loop spans 17 amino acids. The ends were cut back, 4 bases at V and 3 bases at J, with 25 bases in the middle. This chain's CDR3 is CSVVGGVEIRSDYEQYF. For the CDR3, the DNA is TGCAGCGTTGTAGGCGGGGTAGAAATCCGAAGTGACTACGAGCAGTACTTC.